These 32 T cell receptor beta chains were all obtained from the same sample, sequenced in a study of cytomegalovirus exposure and HLA in healthy donors. This PCR relied on a set of 60 Vbeta primers and 13 Jbeta primers. Generated by immunoSEQ multiplex PCR, the TCRdb table keeps only in-frame clones and is missing some. This sample carries roughly 100,000 clones, around 61% of them seen once, and the ten largest clones take roughly 3.4%. The sequenced sample consisted of PBMCs. These TCRs come from a woman between 45 and 65 years old in good health and CMV-seronegative.

This clone appeared a few times. This chain links TRBV29-1 with TRBJ1-2; 9 bases agree with TRBD1. This CDR3 has 14 amino acids. V gave up 3 bases and J gave up 1 base; unmatched junction bases: 3. Germline CDR1 is SQVTM and CDR2 is ANQGSEA. CDR3 residues: CSVETTGGNYGYTF. The DNA of the CDR3 is TGCAGCGTTGAGACGACAGGGGGTAACTATGGCTACACCTTC.

The chain has TRBV6-5 and TRBJ2-3; D might be TRBD2 (6 bases). The V end lost 7 bases, the J end lost 6 bases, and 11 bases lay between the germline ends. Germline CDR1 is MNHEY and CDR2 is SVGAGI. The CDR3 extends over 12 amino acids. In DNA form, the CDR3 reads TGTGCCAGCATGGACTACGCGGATACGCAGTATTTT. Translated: CASMDYADTQYF.

The chain has TRBV4-2 and TRBJ1-1; 9 bases are a match to TRBD1. Germline values: CDR1 LGHNA, CDR2 YNFKEQ. After removal of 4 bases from V and 8 bases from J, the junction contained 2 bases not matched to a gene. The length of the CDR3 is 12 residues. The CDR3 here is CASSPTGGEAFF. The CDR3 nucleotides read TGTGCCAGCAGCCCAACAGGGGGCGAAGCTTTCTTT.

V gene TRBV7-2 combines with J gene TRBJ2-5; TRBD2 agrees at 10 bases. CDR3 length: 15 residues. Germline loops: CDR1 SGHTA, CDR2 FQGNSA. With 4 bases clipped from V and 4 bases from J, the junction kept 6 bases outside the gene matches. The CDR3 sequence: CASSSSSGSSETQYF. The CDR3 nucleotides read TGTGCCAGCAGCTCGTCTAGCGGGAGCTCAGAGACCCAGTACTTC.

V and J are TRBV2 and TRBJ1-5; TRBD1 is a possible D gene (5 bases). In germline, CDR1 is SNHLY, CDR2 FYNNEI. V was clipped by 10 bases and J by 4 bases, with 20 bases between them. The CDR3 contains 15 residues. The CDR3 is CATSKEGQVNQPQHF. CDR3 bases: TGTGCCACCTCTAAGGAGGGGCAGGTAAATCAGCCCCAGCATTTT.

The gene calls are TRBV7-6 and TRBJ1-6; TRBD1 agrees at 9 bases. The V gene's germline CDR1 is SGHVS and CDR2 FNYEAQ. V lost 5 bases and J lost 10; bases outside the gene matches: 6. The CDR3 is 14 residues long. In DNA, the CDR3 is TGTGCCAGCAGCCCAGTACAGGGGGCCTCACCCCTCCACTTT. The encoded protein is CASSPVQGASPLHF.

CDR3 nucleotide sequence: TGTGCCAGCACCACCCGGACTAGCGTGGATGAGCAGTTCTTC. Its protein product is CASTTRTSVDEQFF. The chain recombines TRBV7-2 with TRBJ2-1, with 9 bases fitting TRBD2. Germline lookup yields CDR1 SGHTA and CDR2 FQGNSA. J lost 8 bases, V lost 7 bases, and 9 bases had no gene match. The CDR3 consists of 14 residues.

This clone showed up just once. The V gene is TRBV15, the J gene TRBJ2-1; no reliable D call. CDR1 LNHNV and CDR2 YYDKDF come from the germline V gene (reference sequence). CDR3 length: 13 residues. V gave up 5 bases and J gave up 6 bases, with 11 bases separating them. DNA of the CDR3: TGTGCCACCAGCGGAAGCACAGCCAATGAGCAGTTCTTC. Protein sequence: CATSGSTANEQFF. Using reference TRBV15 and TRBJ2-1 for the parts outside the CDR3, the full variable domain is DAMVIQNPRYQVTQFGKPVTLSCSQTLNHNVMYWYQQKSSQAPKLLFHYYDKDFNNEADTPDNFQSRRPNTSFCFLDIRSPGLGDTAMYLCATSGSTANEQFFGPGTRLTVL.

The rearrangement joins TRBV29-1 to TRBJ2-1, with a possible D match to TRBD1 (6 bases). Germline values: CDR1 SQVTM, CDR2 ANQGSEA. This CDR3 contains 13 residues. V was pared by 4 bases and J by 10 bases, with 17 bases between. The CDR3 DNA follows: TGCAGCGTTGCGACTGGCACAGGGTTAGAGCAGTTCTTC. Its translation is CSVATGTGLEQFF.

The V and J genes are TRBV7-2 and TRBJ1-5, with D unclear. CDR1 SGHTA and CDR2 FQGNSA come from the germline V gene. The CDR3 covers 13 residues. Trimming stripped 2 bases from V and 4 bases from J, with 6 bases between. The CDR3 DNA reads TGTGCCAGCAGCTTAAACACAAATCAGCCCCAGCATTTT. Its translation: CASSLNTNQPQHF.

The V gene is TRBV11-2, the J gene TRBJ2-1; 11 bases are shared with TRBD2. V shed 5 bases, J shed 3 bases, and the junction held 6 bases outside the gene matches. The CDR3 is 16 amino acids. Germline assignment: CDR1 SGHAT and CDR2 FQNNGV. CDR3 sequence (DNA): TGTGCCAGCAGCGGCCTGGGACTAGCGGTCTACAATGAGCAGTTCTTC. Protein sequence: CASSGLGLAVYNEQFF.

The gene calls are TRBV5-1 and TRBJ1-1; D ambiguous. Trimming shortened V by 0 bases and J by 0 bases, and 9 bases separated the two germline ends. The V gene's germline CDR1 is SGHRS and CDR2 YFSETQ. This CDR3 has 15 amino acids. Here the CDR3 DNA reads TGCGCCAGCAGCTTGGCCGAGCTAATGAACACTGAAGCTTTCTTT. This codes for CASSLAELMNTEAFF.

The chain combines TRBV6-6 with TRBJ1-4; D may be TRBD1 (5 bases). Germline CDR1 MNHNY, CDR2 SVGAGI (reference sequence). The CDR3 has 14 amino acids. The V end was cut by 6 bases, the J end by 0 bases, with 8 bases between. The CDR3 bases are TGTGCCAGCAGAAGACAGACAACTAATGAAAAACTGTTTTTT. Residues: CASRRQTTNEKLFF.

This clone occurred once. CDR3 sequence: CASSSNLGLAGNNEQFF. Here the CDR3 DNA reads TGTGCCAGCAGTTCAAACCTTGGACTAGCGGGTAACAATGAGCAGTTCTTC. The rearrangement joins TRBV28 to TRBJ2-1; 11 bases are a match to TRBD2. The germline gives CDR1 MDHEN, CDR2 SYDVKM. With V trimmed by 4 bases and J by 5 bases, 10 bases remained unmatched. This CDR3 spans 17 amino acids.

Written as DNA, the CDR3 is TGTGCCAGCAGATCGAAAACAGCTAACTATGGCTACACCTTC. It yields the protein CASRSKTANYGYTF. V gene TRBV5-4 combines with J gene TRBJ1-2; D is uncertain. V lost 5 bases and J lost 0, with 11 bases in between. The CDR3 is 14 amino acids. Germline V gene data show CDR1 as SGHNT and CDR2 as YYREEE (reference sequence).

The count of this clone is one. V usage is TRBV27 and J usage is TRBJ2-7, with TRBD1 as a possible D gene (6 bases). V was pared by 5 bases and J by 1 base, with 24 bases between. The CDR3 covers 18 residues. The V gene's germline CDR1 is MNHEY and CDR2 SMNVEV (reference sequence). CDR3 sequence reads: CASSPNPTGIVRSYEQYF. For the CDR3, the DNA is TGTGCCAGCAGTCCAAACCCAACAGGGATTGTAAGGTCCTACGAGCAGTACTTC.

The CDR3 bases are TGTGCCAGCAGCTTGGACAGTTTTACCTACGAGCAGTACTTC. Protein product: CASSLDSFTYEQYF. This chain connects TRBV7-9 to TRBJ2-7; TRBD1 might be the D (6 bases). Looked up from germline, CDR1 is SEHNR and CDR2 is FQNEAQ (reference sequence). This CDR3 spans 14 amino acids. Trimming stripped 3 bases from V and 2 bases from J, with 11 bases between.

The chain couples TRBV7-6 to TRBJ1-4, with TRBD1 matching over 9 bases. The CDR3 has 15 residues. Germline loops: CDR1 SGHVS, CDR2 FNYEAQ. The V and J ends lost 1 base and 6 bases, in that order; junction bases with no gene match: 3. The CDR3 coding sequence is TGTGCCAGCAGCTTAGAGGGACAGGGCTATGAAAAACTGTTTTTT. The encoded protein is CASSLEGQGYEKLFF.

A word on this clone: A junction boundary mismatches the germline segment, possibly from a read error. V usage is TRBV6-1 and J usage is TRBJ2-5; possibly TRBD1 for D (6 bases). CDR1 is MNHNS and CDR2 is SASEGT in the germline V gene. The CDR3 covers 13 residues. CDR3 sequence: CASREGTTETQYF. CDR3 in DNA: TGTGCCAGCAGAGAAGGGACAACGGAGACCCAGTACTTC.

This rearrangement joins TRBV5-6 to TRBJ2-5; weak D call: TRBD1 (5 bases). The V gene's germline CDR1 is SGHDT and CDR2 YYEEEE. Trimming left V 0 bases short and J 5 bases short, with 17 bases between. This CDR3 has 16 residues. CDR3 sequence (DNA): TGTGCCAGCAGCTTGGTTGGAAGGCAGGGTGGCGAGACCCAGTACTTC. It yields the protein CASSLVGRQGGETQYF.

In this sample, this clone turned up once. V usage is TRBV9 and J usage is TRBJ2-3; TRBD2 aligns across 10 bases. V gave up 6 bases and J gave up 1 base; unmatched junction bases: 5. The CDR3 has 15 amino acids. Germline CDR1 SGDLS, CDR2 YYNGEE. CDR3 bases: TGTGCCAGCACCGCCGGGACTAGCGGCACAGATACGCAGTATTTT. Translating gives CASTAGTSGTDTQYF.

The rearrangement links TRBV7-9 to TRBJ1-2, with TRBD1 matching over 9 bases. The CDR3 has 14 residues. CDR1 and CDR2 from the germline V gene are SEHNR and FQNEAQ (reference sequence). V was clipped by 5 bases and J by 6 bases; unmatched bases: 7. The CDR3 region is CASSLTTGGDGYTF. The CDR3 DNA follows: TGTGCCAGCAGCCTGACGACAGGGGGGGATGGCTACACCTTC.

The chain uses TRBV4-1 and TRBJ2-5; TRBD2 might be the D (6 bases). The CDR3 loop spans 14 amino acids. Germline CDR1 is MGHRA and CDR2 is YSYEKL. V lost 4 bases, J lost 5 bases, and 14 bases lay in between. The CDR3 reads CASSPGGGGETQYF. CDR3 nucleotide sequence: TGCGCCAGCAGCCCCGGTGGAGGAGGGGAGACCCAGTACTTC.

This chain joins TRBV5-1 and TRBJ2-7, with 13 nucleotides matching TRBD2. Germline V gives CDR1 SGHRS, CDR2 YFSETQ. V dropped 3 bases and J dropped 5; count of bases not matched to a gene: 5. This CDR3 region has 15 residues. This chain's CDR3 is CASSSGLAGVHEQYF. In DNA form, the CDR3 reads TGCGCCAGCAGCTCCGGACTAGCGGGAGTACACGAGCAGTACTTC. The entire variable domain, with the rest obtained from reference TRBV5-1 and TRBJ2-7, is as follows: KAGVTQTPRYLIKTRGQQVTLSCSPISGHRSVSWYQQTPGQGLQFLFEYFSETQRNKGNFPGRFSGRQFSNSRSEMNVSTLELGDSALYLCASSSGLAGVHEQYFGPGTRLTVT.

This clone came up a few times. V gene TRBV5-1 combines with J gene TRBJ1-2, with TRBD1 matching 10 bases. J lost 5 bases, V lost 7 bases, and 11 bases had no gene match. Germline CDR1 and CDR2: SGHRS and YFSETQ. The CDR3 has 15 residues. The CDR3 region has the DNA TGCGCCAGCGGACCCGGGACAGGGGTTTCGTATGGCTACACCTTC. Encoded protein: CASGPGTGVSYGYTF. Filled out from reference TRBV5-1 and TRBJ1-2, the complete variable domain reads KAGVTQTPRYLIKTRGQQVTLSCSPISGHRSVSWYQQTPGQGLQFLFEYFSETQRNKGNFPGRFSGRQFSNSRSEMNVSTLELGDSALYLCASGPGTGVSYGYTFGSGTRLTVV.

The V and J genes are TRBV30 and TRBJ1-1; D is undetermined. Germline CDR1 and CDR2: GTSNPN and SVGIG (reference sequence). The CDR3 covers 13 residues. V was cut by 4 bases and J by 2 bases, with 11 bases left in between. The CDR3 protein is CAWTLTLNTEAFF. Written as DNA, the CDR3 is TGTGCCTGGACACTTACTCTAAACACTGAAGCTTTCTTT.

V is TRBV10-1 and J is TRBJ2-3, with 9 bases lining up with TRBD2. The CDR3 extends over 13 amino acids. The ends lost 8 bases at V and 5 bases at J; junction bases unmatched: 5. Germline values: CDR1 WNHNN, CDR2 SYGVQD (reference sequence). CDR3 DNA sequence: TGCGCCAGCTGTAGCGGGGGAGTAGATACGCAGTATTTT. This gives the protein CASCSGGVDTQYF.

The rearrangement joins TRBV7-6 to TRBJ2-7, with 11 bases that match TRBD2. Unmatched junction bases numbered 9, after V lost 1 base and J lost 4 bases. Germline-derived CDR1 and CDR2 are SGHVS and FNYEAQ. The CDR3 runs to 17 residues. CDR3 in amino acids: CASSLVGSGRARYEQYF. CDR3 DNA sequence: TGTGCCAGCAGCTTAGTCGGTAGCGGGAGGGCTCGGTACGAGCAGTACTTC.

The rearrangement uses TRBV6-6 and TRBJ2-3, with 8 bases that match TRBD2. This CDR3 spans 14 amino acids. The germline CDR1 and CDR2 sequences are MNHNY and SVGAGI (reference sequence). The J segment lost 3 bases and the V segment lost 4 bases, leaving 3 bases of the junction unmatched. CDR3 protein: CASSSRGGTDTQYF. CDR3 nucleotide sequence: TGTGCCAGCAGTTCCCGGGGGGGAACAGATACGCAGTATTTT.

V usage is TRBV28 and J usage is TRBJ1-2, with no clear D. Germline CDR1 MDHEN, CDR2 SYDVKM. Trimming stripped 2 bases from V and 4 bases from J, with 8 bases between. The CDR3 loop spans 13 amino acids. The CDR3 DNA reads TGTGCCAGCAGTTTAGAGGGCCCCTATGGCTACACCTTC. Translation gives CASSLEGPYGYTF.

This clone was counted only a few times. The CDR3 spells CASSTDEGRGTQYF. Written as DNA, the CDR3 is TGCGCCAGCAGCACGGACGAGGGCCGGGGGACCCAGTACTTC. The chain joins TRBV5-1 to TRBJ2-5, with a tentative D call TRBD2 (5 bases). The V end lost 4 bases, the J end lost 7 bases, and 17 bases lay between the germline ends. The CDR3 length is 14 residues. Germline loops: CDR1 SGHRS, CDR2 YFSETQ.

The chain employs TRBV4-2 and TRBJ2-7; TRBD2 matches 14 bases. The CDR3 is 20 residues long. The ends lost 4 bases at V and 1 base at J; junction bases unmatched: 15. Per the germline V gene, CDR1 is LGHNA and CDR2 is YNFKEQ. The CDR3 region has the DNA TGTGCCAGCAGCCTTCGACCAATGACTAGCGGGGGGGCCTTTTCCTACGAGCAGTACTTC. Translation gives CASSLRPMTSGGAFSYEQYF.